The 14 T cell receptor delta chains below come from one sample, sequenced in a study of γδ T cells in repeated Plasmodium falciparum infection. TCRdb redid clone calling on the multiplex PCR reads using CATT. The repertoire holds more than 45,000 delta-chain clones, with about 1.5% as singletons. Flow sorting of PBMC yielded separate Vgamma9/Vdelta2+ and Vdelta2-negative gammadelta T cell populations for bulk repertoire analysis. The sample was gamma-delta T cells from blood. Receptors originate from a pool of human donors (malaria-infected and uninfected, not separated).

Only a few counts were recorded for this clone. This likely reflects a read error, since a far larger clone is one base away. Within the sample, other DNA sequences also encode this same CDR3. The chain couples TRDV1 to TRDJ1, with a weak D call TRDD3 (5 bases). The germline V gene has CDR1 TSWWSYY and CDR2 QGS. This CDR3 has 17 residues. Trimming shortened V by 6 bases and J by 3 bases, and 23 bases separated the two germline ends. CDR3 nucleotides: TGTGCTCTTGGAGAATCAAACTCTGGGATCCTTTCCGATAAACTCATCTTT. Protein product: CALGESNSGILSDKLIF.

This clone has a count of ten or more. TCRdb attributes to this sequence the protein of a much larger clone, which differs from the DNA translation at residue 10; a read error is likely, and the protein displayed is translated from the DNA. The chain is built from TRDV1 and TRDJ1; 8 nucleotides line up with TRDD3. V shed 4 bases and J 2 bases; nucleotides not matched to a gene: 12. Germline V gives CDR1 TSWWSYY, CDR2 QGS. This CDR3 region has 17 residues. The chain's CDR3 is CALGVGAGGISTDKLIF. The CDR3 DNA sequence: TGTGCTCTTGGGGTCGGGGCTGGGGGAATCTCTACCGATAAACTCATCTTT.

Of note for this clone: The protein held in TCRdb is that of a much larger clone and does not match this DNA's translation at residue 6, likely because of a read error; the protein shown is translated from the DNA. The chain couples TRDV1 to TRDJ1; maybe TRDD2 (5 bases). CDR3 length: 16 residues. The germline CDR1 and CDR2 sequences are TSWWSYY and QGS. V was cut by 2 bases and J by 7 bases, with 20 bases left in between. The CDR3 region has the DNA TGTGCTCTTGGGGAAGTCAATACCCTACTACCAGTTAAACTCATCTTT. Its protein is CALGEVNTLLPVKLIF.

This clone was observed a few times. One base separates it from a far larger clone, so it is likely a read error. With the J gene uncalled, the V gene is TRDV1; the D call of TRDD3 is as the table states it, not checked on the DNA. Germline CDR1 is TSWWSYY and CDR2 is QGS. This CDR3 comprises 18 residues. CDR3 bases: TGTGCTCTTGGAAAGAAACGCTGGGTGCTAGAGTACACCGATAAGCTCATCTTT. This sequence encodes CALGKKRWVLEYTDKLIF.

At least ten counts were recorded for this clone. The amino acid sequence in TCRdb belongs to a much larger clone and departs from this DNA's translation at residue 25, likely a sequencing read error; the sequence shown is translated from the DNA. V and J are TRDV1 and TRDJ1, with 11 positions matching TRDD3. Germline matching of the DNA provided the J gene here, since TCRdb leaves it blank. V trimming: 2 bases; J trimming: 7 bases; junction bases outside the gene matches: 48. The CDR3 consists of 29 residues. Per germline, CDR1 TSWWSYY and CDR2 QGS. The CDR3 protein is CALGEFIQSEPGGYFKVEPFPNVAGKLIF. For the CDR3, the DNA is TGTGCTCTTGGGGAATTCATACAGTCCGAGCCTGGGGGATACTTCAAGGTCGAACCATTCCCTAATGTGGCCGGTAAACTCATCTTT.

This clone was seen only a few times. The protein TCRdb lists belongs to a much larger clone and differs from this DNA's translation at residue 5, which points to a read error; the protein shown is made from the DNA. The chain has TRDV1 and TRDJ1; 7 nucleotides line up with TRDD3. Here the J gene came from matching the DNA to germline, since TCRdb omits it. V was clipped by 4 bases and J by 0 bases; unmatched bases: 23. CDR1 and CDR2 from the germline V gene are TSWWSYY and QGS. The CDR3 contains 21 residues. DNA of the CDR3: TGTGCTCTTGGGGGACTAGGCCTTCACCTACTGGGGATCCTGTACACCGATAAACTCATCTTT. As protein: CALGGLGLHLLGILYTDKLIF.

As concerns this clone: The translation of this DNA and the TCRdb protein of a much larger clone differ at residue 3, probably owing to a read error; the protein shown here is translated from the DNA. The rearrangement joins TRDV1 to TRDJ1; 9 bases agree with TRDD3. No J gene was available from TCRdb, and it was assigned here by a germline match of the DNA. Germline V gene lookup returns CDR1 TSWWSYY and CDR2 QGS. This CDR3 contains 18 residues. In DNA, the CDR3 is TGTGCTCCTGGGAAACGGAGCCCCTGGGGGATCCCAGCCGATAAACTCATCTTT. Amino acid sequence: CAPGKRSPWGIPADKLIF.

As concerns this clone: Since a far larger clone is one base different, this is likely a read error. The sample has other DNA sequences that encode this CDR3 too. The chain combines TRDV1 with TRDJ1; D possibly corresponds to TRDD2 (6 bases). The V end was cut by 1 base, the J end by 0 bases, with 33 bases between. Germline CDR1 reads TSWWSYY; CDR2 reads QGS. The length of the CDR3 is 23 residues. DNA of the CDR3: TGTGCTCTTGGGGAACCCCCGTTCCTAACCGAACTTCAAACGAATAATTACACCGATAAACTCATCTTT. Protein product: CALGEPPFLTELQTNNYTDKLIF.

Of note for this clone: TCRdb assigns this DNA the protein of a much larger clone, which departs from its translation at residue 23; this likely reflects a read error, and the protein shown comes from translating the DNA. J is TRDJ1 and V is TRDV1; D might be TRDD2 or TRDD3, each matching 8 bases. No J gene is reported in TCRdb; it was inferred here by comparing the DNA with germline. CDR1 and CDR2 (germline): TSWWSYY, QGS. The CDR3 contains 26 residues. CDR3 sequence reads: CALGDTTSGSHFLRFKLGVSTDRLIF. DNA of the CDR3: TGTGCTCTTGGGGATACTACTTCGGGGAGCCACTTCCTACGTTTTAAACTGGGGGTCTCCACCGATAGACTCATCTTT.

This clone was seen a handful of times. A much larger clone is a single base away; this may be a read error. The chain has TRDV1 and TRDJ1; TRDD3 might be the D (6 bases). The J gene, missing from TCRdb, was assigned here through DNA to germline matching. Between the trimmed V and J ends, which lost 1 base and 4 bases, there was a span of 19 bases. The CDR3 length is 17 residues. CDR1 and CDR2 (germline): TSWWSYY, QGS. CDR3 region: CALGERSPHVGIDKLIF. The CDR3 coding sequence is TGTGCTCTTGGGGAACGGTCCCCTCACGTGGGGATCGATAAACTCATCTTT.

This clone was detected many times. TCRdb records a much larger clone's protein for this DNA, with a difference at residue 18 that likely arises from a read error; the protein given is the translation of the DNA. This chain joins TRDV1 and TRDJ1, with 8 bases fitting TRDD3. Germline values: CDR1 TSWWSYY, CDR2 QGS. The length of the CDR3 is 20 residues. The CDR3, as DNA: TGTGCTCTTGGGGAGTTACTCTGGGGGACGAGTTTAAAGTACACCGATAAACACATCTTT. Protein: CALGELLWGTSLKYTDKHIF.

Details on this clone: The amino acid sequence in TCRdb belongs to a much larger clone and departs from this DNA's translation at residue 10, likely a sequencing read error; the sequence shown is translated from the DNA. V gene TRDV1 combines with J gene TRDJ1, with D tentatively TRDD2 (5 bases). From germline, CDR1 is TSWWSYY and CDR2 QGS. With 0 bases removed from V and 8 bases from J, the gap between germline ends came to 22 bases. The CDR3 sequence is 17 residues long. CDR3 in amino acids: CALGELLRSKLPSKLIF. In DNA form, the CDR3 reads TGTGCTCTTGGGGAACTCCTACGGTCGAAACTGCCTAGCAAACTCATCTTT.

This clone was seen only a few times. The translation of this DNA and the TCRdb protein of a much larger clone differ at residue 17, probably owing to a read error; the protein shown here is translated from the DNA. V and J are TRDV1 and TRDJ1; 10 bases line up with TRDD3. CDR3 length: 21 amino acids. Germline V CDR1 and CDR2: TSWWSYY, QGS. CDR3 sequence reads: CALGEQSGYWGISSDTGKLIF. Written as DNA, the CDR3 is TGTGCTCTTGGGGAACAATCCGGGTACTGGGGGATCTCCTCTGACACCGGTAAACTCATCTTT.

In this sample, this clone turned up many times. A far larger clone is just one base off, so this is likely a read error. The sample holds other DNA sequences that translate to the same CDR3. CDR3 sequence reads: CALGEPLLGPWNPPSGPLIF. Written as DNA, the CDR3 is TGTGCTCTTGGGGAACCCCTCCTGGGGCCGTGGAACCCCCCATCTGGACCCCTGATCTTT. V gene TRDV1 combines with J gene TRDJ4; a weak D match, TRDD3 (6 bases). The CDR3 loop spans 20 amino acids. Trimming pared 1 base from V and 3 bases from J, leaving 30 bases between. Germline-derived CDR1 and CDR2 are TSWWSYY and QGS.